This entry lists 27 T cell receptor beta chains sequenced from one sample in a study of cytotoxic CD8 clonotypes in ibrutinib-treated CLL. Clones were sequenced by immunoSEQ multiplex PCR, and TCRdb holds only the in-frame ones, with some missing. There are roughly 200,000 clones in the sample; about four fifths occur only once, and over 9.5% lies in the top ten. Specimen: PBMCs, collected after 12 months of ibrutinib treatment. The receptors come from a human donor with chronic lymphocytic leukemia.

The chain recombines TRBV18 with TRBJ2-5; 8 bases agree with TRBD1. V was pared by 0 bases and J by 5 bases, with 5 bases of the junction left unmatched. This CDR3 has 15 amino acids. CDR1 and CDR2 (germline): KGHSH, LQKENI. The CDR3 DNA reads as TGTGCCAGCTCACCACCGAGGACAGGGATGGAGACCCAGTACTTC. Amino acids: CASSPPRTGMETQYF.

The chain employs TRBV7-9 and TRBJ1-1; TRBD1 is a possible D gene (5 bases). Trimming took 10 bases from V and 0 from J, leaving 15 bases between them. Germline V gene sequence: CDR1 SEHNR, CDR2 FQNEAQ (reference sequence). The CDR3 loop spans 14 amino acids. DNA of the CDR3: TGTGCCACAAACCCCTGGGGGGTGAACACTGAAGCTTTCTTT. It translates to CATNPWGVNTEAFF.

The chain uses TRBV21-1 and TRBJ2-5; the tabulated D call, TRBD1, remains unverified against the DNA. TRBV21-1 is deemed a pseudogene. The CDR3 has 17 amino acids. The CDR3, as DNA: TGTGCCAGCAGACGGATGACAGGTACCTTGAACCAAGAGACCCAGTACTTC. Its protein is CASRRMTGTLNQETQYF.

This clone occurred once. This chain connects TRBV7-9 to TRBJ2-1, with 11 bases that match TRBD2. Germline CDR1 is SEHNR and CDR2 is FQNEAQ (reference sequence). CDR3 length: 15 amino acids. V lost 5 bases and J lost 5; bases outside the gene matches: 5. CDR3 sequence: CASSISGGAHNEQFF. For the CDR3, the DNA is TGTGCCAGCAGCATTAGCGGGGGGGCCCACAATGAGCAGTTCTTC.

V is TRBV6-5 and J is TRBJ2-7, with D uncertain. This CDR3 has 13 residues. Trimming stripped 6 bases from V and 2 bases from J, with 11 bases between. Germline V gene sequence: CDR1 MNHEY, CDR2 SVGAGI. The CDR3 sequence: CASRPPRTYEQYF. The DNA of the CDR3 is TGTGCCAGCAGGCCCCCGCGGACCTACGAGCAGTACTTC.

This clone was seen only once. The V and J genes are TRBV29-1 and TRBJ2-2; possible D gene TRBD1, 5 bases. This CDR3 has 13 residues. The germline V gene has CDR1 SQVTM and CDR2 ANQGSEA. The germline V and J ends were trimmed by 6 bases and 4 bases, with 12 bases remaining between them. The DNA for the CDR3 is TGCAGCGTGGATGACAGCACCACCGGGGAGCTGTTTTTT. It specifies CSVDDSTTGELFF.

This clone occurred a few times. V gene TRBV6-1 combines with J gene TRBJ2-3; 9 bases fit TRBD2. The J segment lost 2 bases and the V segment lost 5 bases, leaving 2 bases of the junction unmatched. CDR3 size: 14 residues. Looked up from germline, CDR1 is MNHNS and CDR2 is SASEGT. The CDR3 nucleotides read TGTGCCAGCAGTCCGGGACTAGCCACAGATACGCAGTATTTT. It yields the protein CASSPGLATDTQYF.

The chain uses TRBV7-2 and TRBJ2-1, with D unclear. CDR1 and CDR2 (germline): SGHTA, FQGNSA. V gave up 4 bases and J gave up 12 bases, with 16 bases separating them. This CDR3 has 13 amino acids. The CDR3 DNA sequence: TGTGCCAGCAGCTCGCCCGTCGACTCAGCGCAGTTCTTC. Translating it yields CASSSPVDSAQFF.

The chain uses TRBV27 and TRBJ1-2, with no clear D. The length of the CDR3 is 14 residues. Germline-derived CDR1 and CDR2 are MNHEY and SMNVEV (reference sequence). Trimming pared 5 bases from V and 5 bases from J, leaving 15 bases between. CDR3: CASSPLDRGYGYTF. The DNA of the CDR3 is TGTGCCAGCAGTCCCCTGGACCGAGGGTATGGCTACACCTTC.

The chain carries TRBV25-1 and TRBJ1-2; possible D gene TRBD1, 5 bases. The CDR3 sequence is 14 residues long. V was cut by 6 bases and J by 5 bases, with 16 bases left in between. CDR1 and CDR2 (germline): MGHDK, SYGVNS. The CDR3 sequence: CASSTSRGDYGYTF. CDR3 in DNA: TGTGCCAGCAGCACGTCACGGGGGGATTATGGCTACACCTTC.

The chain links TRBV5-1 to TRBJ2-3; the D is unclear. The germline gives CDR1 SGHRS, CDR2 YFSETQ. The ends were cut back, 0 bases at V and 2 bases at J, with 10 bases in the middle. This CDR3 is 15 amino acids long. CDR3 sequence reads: CASSLAKGFTDTQYF. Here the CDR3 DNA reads TGCGCCAGCAGCTTGGCTAAAGGGTTCACAGATACGCAGTATTTT. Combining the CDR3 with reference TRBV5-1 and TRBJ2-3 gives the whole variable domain KAGVTQTPRYLIKTRGQQVTLSCSPISGHRSVSWYQQTPGQGLQFLFEYFSETQRNKGNFPGRFSGRQFSNSRSEMNVSTLELGDSALYLCASSLAKGFTDTQYFGPGTRLTVL.

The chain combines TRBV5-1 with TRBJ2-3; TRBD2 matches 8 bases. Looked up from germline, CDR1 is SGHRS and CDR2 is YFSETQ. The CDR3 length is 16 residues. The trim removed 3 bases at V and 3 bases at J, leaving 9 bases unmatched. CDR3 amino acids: CASSWGSGGGTDTQYF. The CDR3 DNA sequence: TGCGCCAGCAGCTGGGGCTCCGGCGGGGGGACAGATACGCAGTATTTT.

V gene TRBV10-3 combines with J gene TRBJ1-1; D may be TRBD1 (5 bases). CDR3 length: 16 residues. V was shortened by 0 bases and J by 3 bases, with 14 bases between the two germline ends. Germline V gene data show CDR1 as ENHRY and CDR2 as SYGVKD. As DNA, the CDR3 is TGTGCCATCAGTGAGTCGGAAATAATGGGGGACACTGAAGCTTTCTTT. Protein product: CAISESEIMGDTEAFF.

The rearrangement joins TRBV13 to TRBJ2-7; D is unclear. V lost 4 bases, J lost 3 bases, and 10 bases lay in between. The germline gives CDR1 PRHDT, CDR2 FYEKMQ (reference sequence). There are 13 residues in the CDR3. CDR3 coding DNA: TGTGCCAGCAGCTCAACTTTGGGCTACGAGCAGTACTTC. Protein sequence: CASSSTLGYEQYF.

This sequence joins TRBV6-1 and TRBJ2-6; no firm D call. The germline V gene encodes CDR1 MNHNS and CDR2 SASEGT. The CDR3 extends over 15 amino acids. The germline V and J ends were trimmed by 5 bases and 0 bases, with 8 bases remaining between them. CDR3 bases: TGTGCCAGCAGTTCTCACACCTCTGGGGCCAACGTCCTGACTTTC. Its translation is CASSSHTSGANVLTF.

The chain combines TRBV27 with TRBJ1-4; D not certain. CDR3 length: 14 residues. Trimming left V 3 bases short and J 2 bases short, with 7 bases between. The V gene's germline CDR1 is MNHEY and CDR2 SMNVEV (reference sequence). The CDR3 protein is CASSLRSTNEKLFF. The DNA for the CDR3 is TGTGCCAGCAGTTTGCGGTCCACTAATGAAAAACTGTTTTTT.

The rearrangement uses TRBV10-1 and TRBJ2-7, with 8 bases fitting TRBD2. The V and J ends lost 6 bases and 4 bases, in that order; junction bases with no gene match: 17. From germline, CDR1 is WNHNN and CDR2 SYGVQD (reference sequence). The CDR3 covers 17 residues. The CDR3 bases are TGCGCCAGCAGGACGTCCTGGCGGGAGGAGGGGGGGTACGAGCAGTACTTC. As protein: CASRTSWREEGGYEQYF.

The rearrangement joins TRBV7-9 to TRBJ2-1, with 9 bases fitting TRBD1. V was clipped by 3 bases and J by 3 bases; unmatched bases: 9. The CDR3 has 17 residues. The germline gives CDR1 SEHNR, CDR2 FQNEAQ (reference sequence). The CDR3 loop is CASSLKPGQGGYNEQFF. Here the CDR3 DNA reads TGTGCCAGCAGCTTGAAGCCGGGACAGGGAGGCTACAATGAGCAGTTCTTC.

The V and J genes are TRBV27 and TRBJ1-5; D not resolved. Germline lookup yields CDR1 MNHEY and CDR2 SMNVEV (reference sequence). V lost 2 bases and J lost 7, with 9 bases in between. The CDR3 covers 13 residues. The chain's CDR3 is CASSLQRAQPQHF. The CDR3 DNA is TGTGCCAGCAGTTTACAGAGGGCCCAGCCCCAGCATTTT.

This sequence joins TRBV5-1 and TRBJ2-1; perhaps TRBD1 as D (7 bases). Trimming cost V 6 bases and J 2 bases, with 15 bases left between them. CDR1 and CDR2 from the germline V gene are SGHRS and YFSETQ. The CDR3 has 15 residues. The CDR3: CASKPQGGTYNEQFF. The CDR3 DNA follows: TGCGCCAGCAAACCTCAGGGGGGCACCTACAATGAGCAGTTCTTC.

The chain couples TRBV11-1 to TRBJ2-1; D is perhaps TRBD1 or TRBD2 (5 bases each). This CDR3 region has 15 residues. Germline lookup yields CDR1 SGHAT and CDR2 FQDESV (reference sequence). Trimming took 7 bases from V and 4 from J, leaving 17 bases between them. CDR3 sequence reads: CASTPGPGPYNEQFF. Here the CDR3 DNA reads TGTGCCAGCACCCCGGGCCCGGGGCCTTACAATGAGCAGTTCTTC.

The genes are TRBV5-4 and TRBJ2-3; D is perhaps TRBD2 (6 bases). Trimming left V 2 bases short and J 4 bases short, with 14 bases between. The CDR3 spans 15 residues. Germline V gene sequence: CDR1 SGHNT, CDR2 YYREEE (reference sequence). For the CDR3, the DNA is TGTGCCAGCAGCTTTGGTTGGCGGGGAGCAGATACGCAGTATTTT. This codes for CASSFGWRGADTQYF.

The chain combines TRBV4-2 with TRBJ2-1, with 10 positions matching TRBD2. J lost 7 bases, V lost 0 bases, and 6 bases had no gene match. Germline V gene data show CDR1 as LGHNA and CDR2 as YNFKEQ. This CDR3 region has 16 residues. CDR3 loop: CASSQEAGGPVNEQFF. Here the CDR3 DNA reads TGTGCCAGCAGCCAAGAAGCGGGAGGGCCGGTGAATGAGCAGTTCTTC.

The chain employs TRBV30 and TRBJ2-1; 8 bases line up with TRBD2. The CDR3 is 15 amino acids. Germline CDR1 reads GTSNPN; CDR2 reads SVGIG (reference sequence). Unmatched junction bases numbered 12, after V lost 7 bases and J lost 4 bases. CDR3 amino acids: CASSSRGARYNEQFF. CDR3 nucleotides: TGTGCCTCCTCCTCGCGGGGGGCGCGGTACAATGAGCAGTTCTTC. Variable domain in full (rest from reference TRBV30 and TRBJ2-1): SQTIHQWPATLVQPVGSPLSLECTVEGTSNPNLYWYRQAAGRGLQLLFYSVGIGQISSEVPQNLSASRPQDRQFILSSKKLLLSDSGFYLCASSSRGARYNEQFFGPGTRLTVL.

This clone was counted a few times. Here the CDR3 reads CSVVGNTEAFF. For the CDR3, the DNA is TGCAGCGTTGTTGGGAACACTGAAGCTTTCTTT. The chain joins TRBV29-1 to TRBJ1-1; D remains ambiguous. CDR1 SQVTM and CDR2 ANQGSEA come from the germline V gene. The length of the CDR3 is 11 residues. Trimming removed 4 bases from V and 1 base from J, with 4 bases in between.

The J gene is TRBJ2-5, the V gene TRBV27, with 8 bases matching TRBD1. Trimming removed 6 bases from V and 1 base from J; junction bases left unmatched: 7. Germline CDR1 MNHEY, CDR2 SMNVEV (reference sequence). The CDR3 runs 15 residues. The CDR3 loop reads CASSFGQGPQETQYF. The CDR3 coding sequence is TGTGCCAGCAGCTTCGGACAGGGTCCCCAAGAGACCCAGTACTTC.

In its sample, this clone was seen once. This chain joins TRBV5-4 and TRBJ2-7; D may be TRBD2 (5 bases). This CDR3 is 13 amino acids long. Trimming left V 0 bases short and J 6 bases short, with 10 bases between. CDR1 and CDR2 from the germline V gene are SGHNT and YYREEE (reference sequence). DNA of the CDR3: TGTGCCAGCAGCTTGGAGGCGAGCGGCGAGCAGTACTTC. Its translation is CASSLEASGEQYF.